Sequencing of this TCR beta chain was carried out in a study of T cell repertoires in cytomegalovirus infection. Across the study: It can be stated that public TCR beta signatures indicated CMV infection as well as a matching HLA type.

Trimming took 1 base from V and 1 from J; bases not matched to a gene: 3. The CDR3 loop spans 14 amino acids. Germline V gives CDR1 SQVTM, CDR2 ANQGSEA. TCRdb analysed the reads with MiXCR anew, one entry per CDR3 protein. The sample has under 200,000 distinct CDR3 sequences, approximately 9.6% seen once. The sequencing sample was made of PBMCs. This TCR was recovered from a human donor in good health (CMV status not recorded). Some clones in this sample may be carry-over from other donors' samples. The V call is TRBV29-1, the J call TRBJ2-5; 7 bases match TRBD1. CDR3 protein: CSVEGTGGQETQYF. The CDR3 nucleotides are TGCAGCGTTGAAGGGACAGGAGGCCAAGAGACCCAGTACTTC.